The clone carrying this TCR beta chain was observed a handful of times. From 5'RACE with constant-segment primers came TCR alpha and TCR beta cDNA libraries that carried sample barcodes and UMIs. MiXCR, applied by TCRdb to the 5' RACE reads, yields one record per CDR3 protein. Of 250,000 or so distinct CDR3 sequences listed, approximately 19% were seen once; the top ten hold 23%. The record originates from a study of T-cell memory formation after mild COVID-19. Study overall: TCR clusters were mostly confined to one donor each.

The germline CDR1 and CDR2 sequences are SGHVS and FQNEAQ. Between the trimmed V and J ends, which lost 8 bases and 0 bases, there was a span of 13 bases. The CDR3 extends over 14 amino acids. This receptor was identified in a man younger than 35 who had mild COVID-19 (a few samples of this study predate the infection). Cell type and time point are not known. The material sequenced was PBMCs or a T cell subset sorted from them (not recorded which). This sequence joins TRBV7-8 and TRBJ2-5; D assignment may be TRBD1 or TRBD2 (5 bases each). As DNA, the CDR3 is TGTGCCAGCCATCGATCGGGACACCAAGAGACCCAGTACTTC. Protein: CASHRSGHQETQYF.